The rows below give T cell receptor beta chains drawn from one sample of a study of a mutant IDH1 vaccine in newly diagnosed glioma. Sequencing used immunoSEQ multiplex PCR; TCRdb keeps in-frame clones, though not all of them. The sample has around 41,000 clones, over 70% seen once. These TCRs' antigens remain unknown. Sequenced here: PBMCs, sampled from a glioma patient whose treatment included an IDH1 peptide vaccine. The source of these receptors is a woman in her thirties or forties with glioma. Some clones in this sample may be carry-over from other donors' samples. Both conserved end residues are trimmed from each CDR3. A D gene is named only where the DNA matches it firmly.

j_call v_call d_call cdr3_aa
TRBJ1-2 TRBV30 - ACSRDTRRYT
TRBJ2-3 TRBV14 TRBD2 ASSPLGAGDGSDTQY
TRBJ2-7 TRBV5-1 - ASSLDGYEQY
TRBJ1-1 TRBV9 - ASGGDEAF
TRBJ2-7 TRBV29-1 TRBD1 SVPGTGEYEQY
TRBJ1-2 TRBV9 - ASSANSRGGYT
TRBJ2-5 TRBV7-8 - ASSVVGGARETQY
TRBJ1-3 TRBV5-4 - ASSLGRGAGNTIY
TRBJ1-1 TRBV4-2 - ASYRLGGHTEAF
TRBJ2-7 TRBV27 - ASSLEGSGAEQY
TRBJ2-7 TRBV6-1 - ASTPGRTSYEQY
TRBJ2-3 TRBV9 TRBD1 ASSAWDSSTDTQY
TRBJ1-3 TRBV10-3 TRBD1 AISESGGTGRNSGNTIY
TRBJ2-7 TRBV5-1 - ASSWGLNYEQY
TRBJ2-7 TRBV19 TRBD1 ASSNVRGQAYEQY